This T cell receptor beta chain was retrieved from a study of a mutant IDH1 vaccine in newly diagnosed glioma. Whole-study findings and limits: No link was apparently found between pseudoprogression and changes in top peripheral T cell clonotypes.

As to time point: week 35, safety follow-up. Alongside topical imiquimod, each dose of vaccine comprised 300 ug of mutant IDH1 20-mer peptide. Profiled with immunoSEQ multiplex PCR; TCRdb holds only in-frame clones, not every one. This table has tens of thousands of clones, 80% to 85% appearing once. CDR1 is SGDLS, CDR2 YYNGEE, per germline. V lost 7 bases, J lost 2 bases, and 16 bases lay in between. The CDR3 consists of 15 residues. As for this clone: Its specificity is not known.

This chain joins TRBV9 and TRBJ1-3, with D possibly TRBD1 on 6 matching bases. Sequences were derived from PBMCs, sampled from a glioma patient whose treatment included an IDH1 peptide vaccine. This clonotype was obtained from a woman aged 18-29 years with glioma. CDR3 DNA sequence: TGTGCCAGCGGGAAGACACAGGGAACTGGAAACACCATATATTTT. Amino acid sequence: CASGKTQGTGNTIYF.